The 18 T cell receptor beta chains presented below share a single source sample, sequenced in a study of T cell responses to AZD1222 COVID-19 vaccine. Here immunoSEQ multiplex PCR was the method, and the copy in TCRdb shows in-frame clones only, minus some. Counted here are under 150,000 clones, approximately 90% occurring once; the ten biggest clones make up around 10%. The sample here was peripheral blood, taken on day 0 of MenACWY control vaccination. Source of these receptors: an adult in good health.

This chain links TRBV21-1 with TRBJ1-1. TRBV21-1 is annotated as a pseudogene. The CDR3 covers 16 residues. The CDR3 sequence: CASSKGTGGLTTEAFF. DNA for the CDR3: TGTGCCAGCAGCAAAGGGACCGGAGGCCTGACCACTGAAGCTTTCTTT.

The chain couples TRBV7-9 to TRBJ2-1; 7 bases line up with TRBD1. This CDR3 region has 16 residues. The germline V gene encodes CDR1 SEHNR and CDR2 FQNEAQ (reference sequence). Losses at the gene ends were 3 bases for V and 6 bases for J; bases not matched to a gene: 11. The CDR3 loop is CASSFKRTGALNEQFF. The CDR3 nucleotides are TGTGCCAGCAGCTTTAAGAGGACAGGAGCTCTCAATGAGCAGTTCTTC.

This clone occurred once. The chain has TRBV7-3 and TRBJ2-7, with 8 nucleotides matching TRBD2. This CDR3 is built from 15 residues. With 5 bases clipped from V and 0 bases from J, the junction kept 6 bases outside the gene matches. Germline loops: CDR1 SGHTA, CDR2 FQGTGA. The CDR3 loop is CASSALAATSYEQYF. The CDR3 nucleotides are TGTGCCAGCAGCGCACTAGCGGCGACCTCCTACGAGCAGTACTTC.

In this sample, this clone turned up once. The V call is TRBV15, the J call TRBJ2-1; D not certain. Germline CDR1 and CDR2: LNHNV and YYDKDF (reference sequence). The CDR3 runs to 14 residues. V lost 0 bases to trimming and J lost 5 bases, with 8 bases between them. CDR3 amino acids: CATSRDISNNEQFF. CDR3 DNA sequence: TGTGCCACCAGCAGAGATATAAGTAACAATGAGCAGTTCTTC.

The chain carries TRBV12-3 or TRBV12-4 and TRBJ2-1; no firm D call. Trimming removed 7 bases from V and 3 bases from J, with 10 bases in between. The CDR3 length is 13 residues. Here the CDR3 reads CASILGIYNEQFF. The CDR3 bases are TGTGCCAGCATCCTAGGGATCTACAATGAGCAGTTCTTC.

The V and J genes are TRBV6-5 and TRBJ1-1; maybe TRBD1 (6 bases). Germline V gives CDR1 MNHEY, CDR2 SVGAGI. This CDR3 has 15 residues. Trimming left V 6 bases short and J 1 base short, with 15 bases between. This CDR3 is CASSDHGGRNTEAFF. As DNA, the CDR3 is TGTGCCAGCAGCGATCATGGGGGGCGGAACACTGAAGCTTTCTTT.

V is TRBV2 and J is TRBJ1-2; 9 bases are shared with TRBD1. The germline V gene has CDR1 SNHLY and CDR2 FYNNEI. The ends lost 6 bases at V and 8 bases at J; junction bases unmatched: 10. The length of the CDR3 is 14 residues. The CDR3: CASRPQGQGTGYTF. In DNA, the CDR3 is TGTGCCAGCAGGCCCCAGGGACAGGGCACGGGCTACACCTTC.

V is TRBV24-1 and J is TRBJ2-1, with 10 positions matching TRBD1. V lost 4 bases to trimming and J lost 6 bases; unmatched junction nucleotides: 2. Germline V lookup: CDR1 KGHDR, CDR2 SFDVKD. This CDR3 has 14 amino acids. Here the CDR3 DNA reads TGTGCCACCAGTGAGACAGGGGGCTTCAATGAGCAGTTCTTC. This encodes CATSETGGFNEQFF.

In DNA form, the CDR3 reads TGTGCCAGCACCGTCGGAACAGGCACTGAAGCTTTCTTT. Its translation is CASTVGTGTEAFF. V usage is TRBV12-3 or TRBV12-4 and J usage is TRBJ1-1; tentative D call: TRBD1 (5 bases). Trimming stripped 7 bases from V and 4 bases from J, with 13 bases between. This CDR3 region has 13 residues.

The chain couples TRBV7-8 to TRBJ2-7; D perhaps matches TRBD2 (6 bases). In germline, CDR1 is SGHVS, CDR2 FQNEAQ. The CDR3 runs to 14 residues. The V and J ends lost 5 bases and 2 bases respectively, with 13 bases between them. The CDR3 DNA is TGTGCCAGCAGCCCGCACGGGGGTACCTACGAGCAGTACTTC. It specifies CASSPHGGTYEQYF.

The chain combines TRBV9 with TRBJ2-1; 11 nucleotides agree with TRBD2. CDR1 is SGDLS, CDR2 YYNGEE, per germline. Losses at the gene ends were 4 bases for V and 0 bases for J; bases not matched to a gene: 12. The CDR3 runs to 19 residues. This CDR3 is CASSSGTSGFLGSYNEQFF. The DNA of the CDR3 is TGTGCCAGCAGCTCCGGGACTAGCGGATTTCTCGGCTCCTACAATGAGCAGTTCTTC.

The genes are TRBV19 and TRBJ2-7, with 8 nucleotides matching TRBD1. With V trimmed by 7 bases and J by 0 bases, 5 bases remained unmatched. The CDR3 is made up of 14 amino acids. The germline CDR1 and CDR2 sequences are LNHDA and SQIVND (reference sequence). CDR3 nucleotide sequence: TGTGCCAGTACCGGACAGGGAAACTCCTACGAGCAGTACTTC. Translated, it gives CASTGQGNSYEQYF.

V usage is TRBV7-6 and J usage is TRBJ2-6, with D perhaps TRBD1 (6 bases). The germline V gene encodes CDR1 SGHVS and CDR2 FNYEAQ. Trimming stripped 2 bases from V and 4 bases from J, with 12 bases between. This CDR3 comprises 16 residues. The CDR3 bases are TGTGCCAGCAGCTTATTAACAGGGAACGGGGCCAACGTCCTGACTTTC. Protein: CASSLLTGNGANVLTF.

The rearrangement joins TRBV11-1 to TRBJ2-3; TRBD2 matches at 8 bases. CDR3 length: 15 residues. CDR1 is SGHAT, CDR2 FQDESV, per germline (reference sequence). The junction had 7 bases not matched to a gene; V was cut back by 5 bases and J by 3 bases. CDR3 DNA sequence: TGTGCCAGCAGCCCCAGCGGGAGTCGAACAGATACGCAGTATTTT. Translated: CASSPSGSRTDTQYF. The full variable domain, rest sourced from reference TRBV11-1 and TRBJ2-3, is EAEVAQSPRYKITEKSQAVAFWCDPISGHATLYWYRQILGQGPELLVQFQDESVVDDSQLPKDRFSAERLKGVDSTLKIQPAELGDSAMYLCASSPSGSRTDTQYFGPGTRLTVL.

The count of this clone is one. The rearrangement joins TRBV19 to TRBJ2-1, with D perhaps matching TRBD2 (6 bases). The CDR3 spans 15 residues. Germline assignment: CDR1 LNHDA and CDR2 SQIVND (reference sequence). V dropped 7 bases and J dropped 4 bases, with 17 bases sitting between them. CDR3 coding DNA: TGTGCCAGTATTCCAGCGGGCGCGGGGTACAATGAGCAGTTCTTC. Encoded protein: CASIPAGAGYNEQFF.

CDR3: CASSSPGANVLTF. CDR3 in DNA: TGTGCCAGCAGCTCCCCCGGGGCCAACGTCCTGACTTTC. The chain is built from TRBV7-2 and TRBJ2-6; the D is unclear. Per the germline V gene, CDR1 is SGHTA and CDR2 is FQGNSA. Deletions cut 4 bases from V and 4 bases from J, with 5 bases between. CDR3 size: 13 residues. The full variable domain, with the rest looked up from reference TRBV7-2 and TRBJ2-6, is GAGVSQSPSNKVTEKGKDVELRCDPISGHTALYWYRQSLGQGLEFLIYFQGNSAPDKSGLPSDRFSAERTGGSVSTLTIQRTQQEDSAVYLCASSSPGANVLTFGAGSRLTVL.

J is TRBJ2-2 and V is TRBV5-1, with a weak D call TRBD1 (6 bases). Germline V gives CDR1 SGHRS, CDR2 YFSETQ. V was trimmed by 0 bases and J by 1 base, leaving 13 bases between them. There are 17 residues in the CDR3. The CDR3 sequence is CASSLVGTLGNTGELFF. The DNA of the CDR3 is TGCGCCAGCAGCTTGGTTGGGACACTCGGGAACACCGGGGAGCTGTTTTTT.

This clone was observed once. The chain employs TRBV6-5 and TRBJ2-2; possible D gene TRBD1, 5 bases. This CDR3 contains 15 residues. Germline V gene sequence: CDR1 MNHEY, CDR2 SVGAGI. V lost 6 bases, J lost 7 bases, and 18 bases lay in between. Here the CDR3 reads CASRAQEISSGELFF. CDR3 nucleotide sequence: TGTGCCAGCAGGGCACAGGAAATCAGTAGCGGGGAGCTGTTTTTT.